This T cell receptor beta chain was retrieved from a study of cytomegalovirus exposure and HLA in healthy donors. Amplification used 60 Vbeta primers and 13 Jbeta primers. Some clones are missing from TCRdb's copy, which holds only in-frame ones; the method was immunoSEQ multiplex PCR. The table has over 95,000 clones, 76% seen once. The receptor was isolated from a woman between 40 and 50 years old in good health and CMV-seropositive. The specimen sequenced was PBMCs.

The CDR3 sequence: CASRTFTGENSPLHF. CDR3 DNA sequence: TGTGCCAGCAGAACCTTTACAGGGGAAAATTCACCCCTCCACTTT. The genes are TRBV6-6 and TRBJ1-6, with 7 bases fitting TRBD1. V was clipped by 6 bases and J by 7 bases; unmatched bases: 9. Germline V gene sequence: CDR1 MNHNY, CDR2 SVGAGI (reference sequence). The CDR3 totals 15 residues.